These T cell receptor beta chains were read from a single sample in a study of Graves' ophthalmopathy and Graves' hyperthyroidism. TCRdb re-called the multiplex PCR reads through MiXCR, storing one row per CDR3 protein. Of 200,000 to 250,000 distinct CDR3 sequences in the sample, under 30% were seen once. Specimen: peripheral blood. The receptor set was obtained from a man aged 50-60 years with Graves' ophthalmopathy. CDR3s include the opening cysteine and the closing phenylalanine or tryptophan. A D gene is named only where the DNA matches it firmly. The size entry is marked missing in some rows and otherwise reads once, few, many or a size class.

j_gene,len,d_gene,v_gene,abundance,CDR3aa,CDR3nt
TRBJ2-3,16,TRBD1,TRBV24-1,many,CATGRSGQGATDTQYF,TGTGCCACTGGTCGTTCCGGACAGGGGGCTACAGATACGCAGTATTTT
TRBJ2-7,14,NA,TRBV2,many,CASITGTGSYEQYF,TGTGCCAGTATAACCGGGACGGGCTCCTACGAGCAGTACTTC
TRBJ1-5,16,TRBD1,TRBV19,many,CASSMYGTGQDQPQHF,TGTGCCAGTAGTATGTACGGGACAGGTCAGGACCAGCCCCAGCATTTT
TRBJ2-5,13,TRBD2,TRBV12-3/TRBV12-4,NA,CASRFGGEKTQYF,TGTGCCAGCAGGTTCGGGGGGGAAAAGACCCAGTACTTC
TRBJ2-2,19,TRBD1,TRBV12-3/TRBV12-4,many,CASSSTRGQGALGTGELFF,TGTGCCAGCAGTTCCACCCGTGGACAGGGGGCCCTAGGGACCGGGGAGCTGTTTTTT
TRBJ2-7,11,NA,TRBV30,few,CAWSRRYEQYF,TGTGCCTGGAGTAGAAGATACGAGCAGTACTTC
TRBJ1-6,15,TRBD1,TRBV7-2,NA,CASSPRQGIRSPLHF,TGTGCCAGCAGTCCAAGACAGGGGATTAGGTCACCCCTCCACTTT
TRBJ1-1,14,NA,TRBV7-9,many,CASSWEGKGTEAFF,TGTGCCAGCAGCTGGGAGGGGAAGGGGACTGAAGCTTTCTTT
TRBJ1-1,14,NA,TRBV19,NA,CASSMTRQAVLAFF,TGTGCCAGTAGTATGACACGACAGGCCGTTTTGGCTTTCTTT
TRBJ2-7,13,TRBD1,TRBV30,NA,CAWSPGQHVKQYF,TGTGCCTGGAGTCCGGGACAGCATGTGAAGCAGTACTTC
TRBJ2-7,13,NA,TRBV6-5,many,CASHGSRTYEQYF,TGTGCCAGCCATGGGTCCAGGACCTACGAGCAGTACTTC
TRBJ2-7,13,NA,TRBV12-3/TRBV12-4,NA,CASKASASGEQYF,TGTGCCAGCAAGGCAAGTGCCTCCGGCGAGCAGTACTTC
TRBJ2-2,12,NA,TRBV12-3/TRBV12-4,many,CASSGNTGELFF,TGTGCCAGCAGTGGGAACACCGGGGAGCTGTTTTTT
TRBJ2-6,17,NA,TRBV19,many,CASSIVGQGKGANVLTF,TGTGCCAGTAGTATAGTGGGCCAGGGTAAAGGGGCCAACGTCCTGACTTTC
TRBJ2-7,13,NA,TRBV6-5,many,CASSFSDDYEQYF,TGTGCCAGCAGTTTTTCCGACGACTACGAGCAGTACTTC
TRBJ1-6,17,NA,TRBV5-6,NA,CASRRGHRDHYNSPLHF,TGTGCCAGCAGGCGGGGGCACCGGGATCATTATAATTCACCCCTCCACTTT
TRBJ2-5,15,NA,TRBV24-1,many,CATSGTDNYQETQYF,TGTGCCACCAGTGGAACGGATAACTACCAAGAGACCCAGTACTTC
TRBJ1-5,13,NA,TRBV19,many,CASETGGGQPQHF,TGTGCCAGCGAAACAGGAGGAGGTCAGCCCCAGCATTTT
TRBJ2-5,18,TRBD1,TRBV11-2,NA,CASSLTGQGVEEGETQYF,TGTGCCAGCAGCTTAACTGGACAGGGGGTTGAGGAGGGAGAGACCCAGTACTTC
TRBJ2-7,17,TRBD1,TRBV28,many,CASSLFGWGQAPYEQYF,TGTGCCAGCAGTTTATTTGGATGGGGACAGGCCCCCTACGAGCAGTACTTC
TRBJ1-1,17,TRBD1,TRBV12-3/TRBV12-4,many,CASPNCGDRTTHTEAFF,TGTGCCAGCCCCAATTGCGGGGACAGGACTACACACACTGAAGCTTTCTTT
TRBJ2-2,14,NA,TRBV11-2,many,CASSLDGVVGELFF,TGTGCCAGCAGCTTAGATGGAGTAGTCGGGGAGCTGTTTTTT
TRBJ1-1,11,NA,TRBV3-1,many,CASSQVDEAFF,TGTGCCAGCAGCCAAGTGGATGAAGCTTTCTTT
TRBJ2-5,17,TRBD1,TRBV6-2/TRBV6-3,once,CASSYRRGQGVLETQYF,TGTGCCAGCAGTTACAGGCGGGGACAGGGAGTCTTAGAGACCCAGTACTTC
TRBJ1-1,17,NA,TRBV28,many,CASSPPPWEVGNTEAFF,TGTGCCAGCAGTCCGCCACCCTGGGAGGTGGGGAACACTGAAGCTTTCTTT
TRBJ1-5,14,NA,TRBV4-2,many,CASSTRQDNQPQHF,TGTGCCAGCAGCACCCGACAGGACAATCAGCCCCAGCATTTT
TRBJ1-1,17,NA,TRBV4-2,NA,CASSQPGQQGINTEAFF,TGTGCCAGCAGCCAACCGGGCCAACAGGGAATAAACACTGAAGCTTTCTTT